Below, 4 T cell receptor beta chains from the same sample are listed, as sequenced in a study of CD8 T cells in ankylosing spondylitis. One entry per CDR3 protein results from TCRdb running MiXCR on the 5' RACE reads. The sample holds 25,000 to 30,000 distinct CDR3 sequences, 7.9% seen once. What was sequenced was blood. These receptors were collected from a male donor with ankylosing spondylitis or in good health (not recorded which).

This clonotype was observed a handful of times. CDR3 DNA sequence: TGTGCCAGCAGCTTGGCGGGGCCCCGAGAGACCCAGTACTTC. Amino acids: CASSLAGPRETQYF. This sequence joins TRBV5-4 and TRBJ2-5; tentatively, D is TRBD1 or TRBD2 (5 bases each). Trimming left V 0 bases short and J 4 bases short, with 10 bases between. CDR1 and CDR2 (germline): SGHNT, YYREEE (reference sequence). CDR3 length equals 14 residues.

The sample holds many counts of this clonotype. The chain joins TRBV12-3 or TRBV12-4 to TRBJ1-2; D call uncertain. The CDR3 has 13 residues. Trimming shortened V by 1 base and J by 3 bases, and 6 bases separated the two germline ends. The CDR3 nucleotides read TGTGCCAGCAGTTTAGATGGGGACTATGGCTACACCTTC. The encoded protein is CASSLDGDYGYTF.

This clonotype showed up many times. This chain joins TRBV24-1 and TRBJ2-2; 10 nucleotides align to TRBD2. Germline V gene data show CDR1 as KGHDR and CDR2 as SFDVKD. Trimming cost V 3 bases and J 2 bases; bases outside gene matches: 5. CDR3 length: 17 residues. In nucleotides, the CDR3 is TGTGCCACCAGTGATACCGGGACTAGCGATAACACCGGGGAGCTGTTTTTT. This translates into CATSDTGTSDNTGELFF.

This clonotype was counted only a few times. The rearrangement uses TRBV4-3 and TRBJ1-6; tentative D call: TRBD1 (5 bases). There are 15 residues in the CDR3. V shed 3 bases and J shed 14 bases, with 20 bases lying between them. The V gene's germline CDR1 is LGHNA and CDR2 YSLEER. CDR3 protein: CASSQTGTGASTLHF. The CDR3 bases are TGCGCCAGCAGCCAGACCGGGACCGGGGCCTCCACCCTCCACTTT.